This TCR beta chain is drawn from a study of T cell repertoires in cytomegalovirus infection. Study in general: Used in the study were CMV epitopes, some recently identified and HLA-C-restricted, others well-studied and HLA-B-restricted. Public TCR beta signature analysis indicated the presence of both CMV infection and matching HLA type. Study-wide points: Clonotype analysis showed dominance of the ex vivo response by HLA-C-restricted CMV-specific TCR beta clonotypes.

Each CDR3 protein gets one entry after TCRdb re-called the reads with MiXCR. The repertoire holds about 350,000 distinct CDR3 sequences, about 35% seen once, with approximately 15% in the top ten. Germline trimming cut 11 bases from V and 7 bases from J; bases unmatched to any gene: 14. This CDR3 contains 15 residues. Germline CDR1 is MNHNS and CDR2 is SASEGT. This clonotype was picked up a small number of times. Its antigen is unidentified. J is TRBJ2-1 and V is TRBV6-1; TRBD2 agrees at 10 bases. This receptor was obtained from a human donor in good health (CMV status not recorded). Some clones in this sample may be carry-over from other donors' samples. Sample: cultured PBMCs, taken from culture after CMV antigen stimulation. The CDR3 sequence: CAAQALAGVVNEQFF. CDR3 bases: TGTGCCGCCCAGGCCCTAGCGGGAGTTGTAAATGAGCAGTTCTTC.